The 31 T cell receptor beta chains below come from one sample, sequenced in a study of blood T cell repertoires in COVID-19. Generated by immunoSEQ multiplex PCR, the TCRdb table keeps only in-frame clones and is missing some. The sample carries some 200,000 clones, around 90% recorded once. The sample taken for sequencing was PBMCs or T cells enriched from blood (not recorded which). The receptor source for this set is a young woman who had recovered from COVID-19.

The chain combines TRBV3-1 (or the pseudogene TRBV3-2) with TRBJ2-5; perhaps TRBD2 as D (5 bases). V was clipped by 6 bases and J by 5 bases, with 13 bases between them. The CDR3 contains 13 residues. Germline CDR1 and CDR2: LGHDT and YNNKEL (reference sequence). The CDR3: CASRPSTGETQYF. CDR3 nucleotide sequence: TGTGCCAGCAGACCTTCGACGGGGGAGACCCAGTACTTC.

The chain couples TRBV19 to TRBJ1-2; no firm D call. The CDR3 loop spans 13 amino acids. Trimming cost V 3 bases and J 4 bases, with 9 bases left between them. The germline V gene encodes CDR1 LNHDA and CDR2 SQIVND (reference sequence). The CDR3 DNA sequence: TGTGCCAGTAGTATCGGAGGAAGCTATGGCTACACCTTC. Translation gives CASSIGGSYGYTF. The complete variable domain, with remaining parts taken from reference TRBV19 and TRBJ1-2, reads DGGITQSPKYLFRKEGQNVTLSCEQNLNHDAMYWYRQDPGQGLRLIYYSQIVNDFQKGDIAEGYSVSREKKESFPLTVTSAQKNPTAFYLCASSIGGSYGYTFGSGTRLTVV.

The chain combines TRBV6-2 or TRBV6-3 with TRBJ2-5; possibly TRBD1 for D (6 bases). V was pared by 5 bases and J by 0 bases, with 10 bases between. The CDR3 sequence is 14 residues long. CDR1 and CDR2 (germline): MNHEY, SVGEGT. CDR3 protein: CASSRQDNQETQYF. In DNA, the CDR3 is TGTGCCAGCAGTCGACAGGACAACCAAGAGACCCAGTACTTC.

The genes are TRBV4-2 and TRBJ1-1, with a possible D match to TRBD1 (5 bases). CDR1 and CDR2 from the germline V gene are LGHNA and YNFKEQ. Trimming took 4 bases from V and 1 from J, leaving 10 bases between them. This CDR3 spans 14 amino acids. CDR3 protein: CASSRQGQNTEAFF. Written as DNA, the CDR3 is TGTGCCAGCAGCCGGCAAGGACAGAACACTGAAGCTTTCTTT.

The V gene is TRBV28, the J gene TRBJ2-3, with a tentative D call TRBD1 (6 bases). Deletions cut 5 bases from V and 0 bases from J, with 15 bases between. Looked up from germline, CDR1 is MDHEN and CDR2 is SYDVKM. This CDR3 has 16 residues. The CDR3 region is CASSLPGTTSTDTQYF. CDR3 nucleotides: TGTGCCAGCAGTCTTCCCGGGACAACTAGCACAGATACGCAGTATTTT.

The CDR3 DNA sequence: TGTGCCAGCAGACAATGGACAGTAGCCAAAAACATTCAGTACTTC. It codes for CASRQWTVAKNIQYF. The V gene is TRBV5-6, the J gene TRBJ2-4; D might be TRBD1 (6 bases). CDR3 size: 15 residues. Per germline, CDR1 SGHDT and CDR2 YYEEEE. V gave up 5 bases and J gave up 0 bases, with 12 bases separating them. Combining the CDR3 with reference TRBV5-6 and TRBJ2-4 gives the whole variable domain DAGVTQSPTHLIKTRGQQVTLRCSPKSGHDTVSWYQQALGQGPQFIFQYYEEEERQRGNFPDRFSGHQFPNYSSELNVNALLLGDSALYLCASRQWTVAKNIQYFGAGTRLSVL.

CDR3 bases: TGTGCCAGCAGTCCGATCCCGACAGGCCTGTCCCCCTATGGCTACACCTTC. Protein: CASSPIPTGLSPYGYTF. The chain recombines TRBV27 with TRBJ1-2, with a possible D match to TRBD1 (6 bases). Germline V gives CDR1 MNHEY, CDR2 SMNVEV (reference sequence). V shed 5 bases and J shed 4 bases, with 23 bases lying between them. This CDR3 is built from 17 residues.

The CDR3, as DNA: TGTGCCAGCAGCTTCGGACAGGGGGTGAAGACCCAGTACTTC. It yields the protein CASSFGQGVKTQYF. This chain connects TRBV7-2 to TRBJ2-5; 10 positions agree with TRBD1. Per germline, CDR1 SGHTA and CDR2 FQGNSA. J lost 6 bases, V lost 3 bases, and 4 bases had no gene match. This CDR3 comprises 14 residues. Based on the CDR3 plus reference TRBV7-2 and TRBJ2-5, the full variable domain is GAGVSQSPSNKVTEKGKDVELRCDPISGHTALYWYRQSLGQGLEFLIYFQGNSAPDKSGLPSDRFSAERTGGSVSTLTIQRTQQEDSAVYLCASSFGQGVKTQYFGPGTRLLVL.

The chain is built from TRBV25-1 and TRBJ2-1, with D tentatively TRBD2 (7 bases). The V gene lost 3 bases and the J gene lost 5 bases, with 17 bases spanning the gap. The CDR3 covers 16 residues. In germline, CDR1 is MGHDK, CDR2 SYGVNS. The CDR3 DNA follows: TGTGCCAGCAGTGAGCCCATAGGGGGGGACCACAATGAGCAGTTCTTC. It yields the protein CASSEPIGGDHNEQFF. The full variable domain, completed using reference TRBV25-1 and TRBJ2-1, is EADIYQTPRYLVIGTGKKITLECSQTMGHDKMYWYQQDPGMELHLIHYSYGVNSTEKGDLSSESTVSRIRTEHFPLTLESARPSHTSQYLCASSEPIGGDHNEQFFGPGTRLTVL.

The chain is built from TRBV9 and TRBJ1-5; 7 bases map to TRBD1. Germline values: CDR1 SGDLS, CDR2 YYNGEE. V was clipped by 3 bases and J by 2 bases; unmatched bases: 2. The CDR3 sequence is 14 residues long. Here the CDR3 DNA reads TGTGCCAGCAGCGGAGGACAGGGCAATCAGCCCCAGCATTTT. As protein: CASSGGQGNQPQHF.

CDR3 sequence reads: CASGPSFAGAFF. CDR3 DNA: TGTGCTAGTGGTCCGTCCTTCGCAGGAGCTTTCTTT. V and J are TRBV12-5 and TRBJ1-1, with D uncertain. V dropped 5 bases and J dropped 10 bases, with 14 bases sitting between them. Germline V gene lookup returns CDR1 LGHNT and CDR2 FRNRAP. This CDR3 comprises 12 residues.

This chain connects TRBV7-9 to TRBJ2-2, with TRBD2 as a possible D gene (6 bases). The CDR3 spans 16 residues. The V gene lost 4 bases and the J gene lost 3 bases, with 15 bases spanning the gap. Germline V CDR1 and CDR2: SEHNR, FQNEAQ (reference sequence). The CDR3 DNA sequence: TGTGCCAGCAGCTCATACTCCCGGAGGGACACCGGGGAGCTGTTTTTT. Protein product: CASSSYSRRDTGELFF.

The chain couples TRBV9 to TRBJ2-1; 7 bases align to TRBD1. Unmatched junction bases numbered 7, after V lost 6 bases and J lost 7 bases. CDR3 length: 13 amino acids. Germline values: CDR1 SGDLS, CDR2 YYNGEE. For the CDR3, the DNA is TGTGCCAGCACTCGGACAGGAGAAAATGAGCAGTTCTTC. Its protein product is CASTRTGENEQFF.

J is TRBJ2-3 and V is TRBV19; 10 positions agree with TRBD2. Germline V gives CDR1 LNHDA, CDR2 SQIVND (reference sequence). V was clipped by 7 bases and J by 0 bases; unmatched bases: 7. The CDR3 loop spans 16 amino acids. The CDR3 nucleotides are TGTGCCAGTAAACTAGCGGGATTGGGGAGCACAGATACGCAGTATTTT. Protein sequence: CASKLAGLGSTDTQYF.

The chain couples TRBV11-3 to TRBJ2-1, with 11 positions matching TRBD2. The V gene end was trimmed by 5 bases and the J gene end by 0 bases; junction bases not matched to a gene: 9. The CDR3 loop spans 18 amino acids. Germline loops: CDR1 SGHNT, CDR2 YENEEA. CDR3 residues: CASSPSSGRSSSYNEQFF. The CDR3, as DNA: TGTGCCAGCAGCCCTTCTAGCGGGAGGTCCAGCTCCTACAATGAGCAGTTCTTC. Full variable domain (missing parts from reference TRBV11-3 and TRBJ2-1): EAGVVQSPRYKIIEKKQPVAFWCNPISGHNTLYWYLQNLGQGPELLIRYENEEAVDDSQLPKDRFSAERLKGVDSTLKIQPAELGDSAVYLCASSPSSGRSSSYNEQFFGPGTRLTVL.

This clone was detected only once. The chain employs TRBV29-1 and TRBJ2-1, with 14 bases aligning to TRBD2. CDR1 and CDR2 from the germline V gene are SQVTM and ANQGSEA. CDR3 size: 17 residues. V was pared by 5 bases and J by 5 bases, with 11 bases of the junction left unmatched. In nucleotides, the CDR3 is TGCAGCGTTAGACTAGCGGGAGGGCCGAGCCATAACAATGAGCAGTTCTTC. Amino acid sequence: CSVRLAGGPSHNNEQFF.

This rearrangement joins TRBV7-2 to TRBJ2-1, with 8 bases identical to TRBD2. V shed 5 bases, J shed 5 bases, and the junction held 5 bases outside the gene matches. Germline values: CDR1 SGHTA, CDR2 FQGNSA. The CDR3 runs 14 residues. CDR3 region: CASSRGGNHNEQFF. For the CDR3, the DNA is TGTGCCAGCAGCCGCGGGGGGAACCACAATGAGCAGTTCTTC.

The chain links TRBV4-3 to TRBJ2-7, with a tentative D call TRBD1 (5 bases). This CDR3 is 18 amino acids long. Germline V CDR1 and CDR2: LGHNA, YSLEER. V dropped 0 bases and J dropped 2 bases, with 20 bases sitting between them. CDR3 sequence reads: CASSQDQGSDSQAYEQYF. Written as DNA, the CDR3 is TGCGCCAGCAGCCAAGATCAGGGATCCGACAGCCAAGCCTACGAGCAGTACTTC.

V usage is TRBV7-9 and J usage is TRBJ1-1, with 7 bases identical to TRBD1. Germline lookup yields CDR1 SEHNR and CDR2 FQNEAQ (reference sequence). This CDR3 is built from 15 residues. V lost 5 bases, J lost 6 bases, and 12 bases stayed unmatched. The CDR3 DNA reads TGTGCCAGCAGCCACATGGACAGGCTGTTCGCTGAAGCTTTCTTT. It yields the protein CASSHMDRLFAEAFF.

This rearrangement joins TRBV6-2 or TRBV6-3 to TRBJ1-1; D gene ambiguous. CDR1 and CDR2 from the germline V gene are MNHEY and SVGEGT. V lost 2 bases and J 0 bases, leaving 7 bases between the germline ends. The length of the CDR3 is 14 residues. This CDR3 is CASSYPTLNTEAFF. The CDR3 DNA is TGTGCCAGCAGTTACCCAACATTGAACACTGAAGCTTTCTTT.

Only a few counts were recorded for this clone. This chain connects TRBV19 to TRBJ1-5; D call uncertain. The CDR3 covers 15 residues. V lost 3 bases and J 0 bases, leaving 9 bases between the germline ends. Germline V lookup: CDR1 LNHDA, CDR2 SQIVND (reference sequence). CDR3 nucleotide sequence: TGTGCCAGTAGTATCCAGGACTATAGCAATCAGCCCCAGCATTTT. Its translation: CASSIQDYSNQPQHF. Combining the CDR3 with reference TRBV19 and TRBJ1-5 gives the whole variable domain DGGITQSPKYLFRKEGQNVTLSCEQNLNHDAMYWYRQDPGQGLRLIYYSQIVNDFQKGDIAEGYSVSREKKESFPLTVTSAQKNPTAFYLCASSIQDYSNQPQHFGDGTRLSIL.

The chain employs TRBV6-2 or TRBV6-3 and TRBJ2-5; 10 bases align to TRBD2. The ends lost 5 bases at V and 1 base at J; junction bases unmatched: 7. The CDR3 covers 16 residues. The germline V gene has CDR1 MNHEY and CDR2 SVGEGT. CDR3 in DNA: TGTGCCAGCAGTCCCCTACTAGCGGGGCGCCAAGAGACCCAGTACTTC. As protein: CASSPLLAGRQETQYF.

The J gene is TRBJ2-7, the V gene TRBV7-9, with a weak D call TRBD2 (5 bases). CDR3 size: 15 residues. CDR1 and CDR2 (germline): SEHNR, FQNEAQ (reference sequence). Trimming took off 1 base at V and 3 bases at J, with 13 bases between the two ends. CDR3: CASSLGGLGVYEQYF. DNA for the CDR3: TGTGCCAGCAGCTTAGGAGGGTTGGGCGTCTACGAGCAGTACTTC. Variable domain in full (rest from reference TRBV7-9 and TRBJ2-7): DTGVSQNPRHKITKRGQNVTFRCDPISEHNRLYWYRQTLGQGPEFLTYFQNEAQLEKSRLLSDRFSAERPKGSFSTLEIQRTEQGDSAMYLCASSLGGLGVYEQYFGPGTRLTVT.

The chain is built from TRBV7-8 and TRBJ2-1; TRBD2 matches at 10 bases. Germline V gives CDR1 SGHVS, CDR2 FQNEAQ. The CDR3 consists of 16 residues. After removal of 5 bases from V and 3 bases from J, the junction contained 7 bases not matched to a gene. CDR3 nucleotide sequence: TGTGCCAGCAGCCCGCATCTAGCGGGGGACTACAATGAGCAGTTCTTC. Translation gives CASSPHLAGDYNEQFF.

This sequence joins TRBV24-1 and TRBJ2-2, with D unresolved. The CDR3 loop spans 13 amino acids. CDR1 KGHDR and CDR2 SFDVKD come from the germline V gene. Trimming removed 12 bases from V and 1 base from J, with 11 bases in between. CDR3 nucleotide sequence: TGTGCCTCACGGCCAGGGAACACCGGGGAGCTGTTTTTT. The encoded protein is CASRPGNTGELFF.

CDR3 region: CAWSVRGGHEQYF. CDR3 bases: TGTGCCTGGAGTGTACGAGGGGGCCACGAGCAGTACTTC. The chain employs TRBV30 and TRBJ2-7; TRBD1 aligns across 7 bases. The J segment lost 5 bases and the V segment lost 0 bases, leaving 4 bases of the junction unmatched. CDR1 and CDR2 (germline): GTSNPN, SVGIG (reference sequence). CDR3 length: 13 residues.

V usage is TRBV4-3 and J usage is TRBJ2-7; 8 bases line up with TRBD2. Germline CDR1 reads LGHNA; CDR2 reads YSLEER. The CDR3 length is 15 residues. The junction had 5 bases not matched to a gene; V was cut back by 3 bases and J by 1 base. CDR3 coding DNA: TGCGCCAGCAGCCATGCGGGAGGTGGATCCTACGAGCAGTACTTC. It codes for CASSHAGGGSYEQYF.

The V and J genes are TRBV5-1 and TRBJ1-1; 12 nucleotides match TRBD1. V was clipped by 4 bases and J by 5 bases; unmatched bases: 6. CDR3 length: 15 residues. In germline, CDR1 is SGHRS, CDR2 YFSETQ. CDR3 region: CASSPGQGAWTEAFF. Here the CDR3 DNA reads TGCGCCAGCAGCCCGGGACAGGGGGCTTGGACTGAAGCTTTCTTT.

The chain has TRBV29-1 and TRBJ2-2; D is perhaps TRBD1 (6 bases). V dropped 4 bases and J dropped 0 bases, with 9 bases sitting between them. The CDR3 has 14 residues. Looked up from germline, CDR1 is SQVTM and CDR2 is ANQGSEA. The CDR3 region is CSVGTDSNTGELFF. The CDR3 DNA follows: TGCAGCGTTGGGACAGATTCGAACACCGGGGAGCTGTTTTTT.

As DNA, the CDR3 is TGTGCCAGCAGCCTAACTAGCGGAAGCACAGATACGCAGTATTTT. Amino acids: CASSLTSGSTDTQYF. V gene TRBV9 combines with J gene TRBJ2-3; TRBD2 matches at 8 bases. CDR1 and CDR2 (germline): SGDLS, YYNGEE. V dropped 4 bases and J dropped 0; count of bases not matched to a gene: 4. The CDR3 is 15 amino acids.

The CDR3 nucleotides read TGTGCCAGCAGTTACAGAGGGACAGGGGGGAATCAGCCCCAGCATTTT. This encodes CASSYRGTGGNQPQHF. The V and J genes are TRBV6-5 and TRBJ1-5; 11 bases match TRBD1. Looked up from germline, CDR1 is MNHEY and CDR2 is SVGAGI. CDR3 length equals 16 residues. V dropped 2 bases and J dropped 4; count of bases not matched to a gene: 4.